This is a list of T cell receptor beta chains from one sample in a study of blood T cell repertoires in COVID-19. Method: immunoSEQ multiplex PCR; TCRdb's copy keeps in-frame clones and lacks some. The data show fewer than 200,000 clones, approximately 80% seen once. Material: PBMCs or T cells enriched from blood (not recorded which). Receptors originate from a middle-aged man who had recovered from COVID-19. CDR3s include the opening cysteine and the closing phenylalanine or tryptophan. A D gene is named only where the DNA matches it firmly. Clone size appears in some rows only: once, few, many, or a class for an expanded clone.

J gene: TRBJ1-6
clone size: -
V gene: TRBV15
D gene: TRBD1
CDR3 DNA: TGTGCCACCAGCCCTCGACAGGGTACTTCACCCCTCCACTTT
CDR3 protein: CATSPRQGTSPLHF

J gene: TRBJ2-7
clone size: -
V gene: TRBV28
D gene: TRBD1
CDR3 DNA: TGTGCCAGCAGTCCTGACAGGGGCGAGCAGTACTTC
CDR3 protein: CASSPDRGEQYF

J gene: TRBJ1-5
clone size: once
V gene: TRBV19
D gene: -
CDR3 DNA: TGTGCCAGTGGAGTAGGAGAGCCCCAGCATTTT
CDR3 protein: CASGVGEPQHF

J gene: TRBJ2-3
clone size: once
V gene: TRBV5-1
D gene: -
CDR3 DNA: TGCGCCAGCAGCTTGGCGGGCACAGATACGCAGTATTTT
CDR3 protein: CASSLAGTDTQYF

J gene: TRBJ1-2
clone size: -
V gene: TRBV6-2/TRBV6-3
D gene: TRBD1
CDR3 DNA: TGTGCCAGCAGTTATCCGGACAGGGCGTCGGGCTACACCTTC
CDR3 protein: CASSYPDRASGYTF

J gene: TRBJ2-7
clone size: -
V gene: TRBV12-3/TRBV12-4
D gene: -
CDR3 DNA: TGTGCCAGCAGTTTGGCAGTGTCCTACGAGCAGTACTTC
CDR3 protein: CASSLAVSYEQYF

J gene: TRBJ1-2
clone size: -
V gene: TRBV6-4
D gene: -
CDR3 DNA: TGTGCCAGCCGGGGATACTATGGCTACACCTTC
CDR3 protein: CASRGYYGYTF

J gene: TRBJ2-2
clone size: -
V gene: TRBV19
D gene: -
CDR3 DNA: TGTGCCAGTAGTCCACCGGTGAGGAACACCGGGGAGCTGTTTTTT
CDR3 protein: CASSPPVRNTGELFF

J gene: TRBJ1-1
clone size: -
V gene: TRBV11-2
D gene: -
CDR3 DNA: TGTGCCAGCAGCTCATTAACAGACACTGAAGCTTTCTTT
CDR3 protein: CASSSLTDTEAFF

J gene: TRBJ1-2
clone size: -
V gene: TRBV5-1
D gene: -
CDR3 DNA: TGCGCCAGCAGCGCCCAAACAGAAGTTTATGGCTACACCTTC
CDR3 protein: CASSAQTEVYGYTF